Listed below are T cell receptor beta chains from one sample, sequenced in a study of T cells in Graves' hyperthyroidism and ophthalmopathy. TCRdb used MiXCR to reprocess the multiplex PCR reads, holding one entry per CDR3 protein. The sample shows 600,000 to 700,000 distinct CDR3 sequences, nearly 45% of them seen only once. Sequencing input: peripheral blood or thyroid tissue (not recorded which). These receptors all come from an adult man with Graves' disease, either hyperthyroidism or ophthalmopathy (not recorded which). The CDR3 runs from the conserved cysteine through the conserved F or W. Fields, in order: J gene, D gene, V gene, clone size, CDR3 DNA, CDR3 protein. A D gene is named only where the DNA matches it firmly. Clone sizes are given selectively: once, few, many, or a class where the clone is expanded.

TRBJ2-7 | TRBD1 | TRBV11-3 | NA | TGTGCCAGCAGCTTAGCAGGGACAGGGTATGCGTACGAGCAGTACTTC | CASSLAGTGYAYEQYF
TRBJ1-4 | TRBD1 | TRBV20-1 | many | TGCAGTGCGGGACCGGGACAGTTTAATGAAAAACTGTTTTTT | CSAGPGQFNEKLFF
TRBJ1-1 | NA | TRBV7-6 | NA | TGTGCCAGCAGCTTATCCGGGACACCGGACCTACTCTTT | CASSLSGTPDLLF
TRBJ1-4 | NA | TRBV20-1 | NA | TGCAGTGCCCCTCCACCGTTCGCGGGGGCGAGGGAAAAACTGTTTTTT | CSAPPPFAGAREKLFF
TRBJ1-2 | TRBD1 | TRBV7-2 | NA | TGTGCCAGCAGCTTGGCCGGAGGGACAGGCTATGGCTACACCTTC | CASSLAGGTGYGYTF
TRBJ1-1 | NA | TRBV5-1 | NA | TGCGCCAGCAGTTACCTAACAGGGATTAACACTGAAGCTTTCTTT | CASSYLTGINTEAFF
TRBJ1-1 | NA | TRBV7-9 | NA | TGTGCCAGCAGCTCAACGGGGTACATGAACACTGAAGCTTTCTTT | CASSSTGYMNTEAFF
TRBJ2-5 | NA | TRBV15 | NA | TGTGCCACCAGCAGAGCCGTCGGGTTGGAGGAGACCCAGTACTTC | CATSRAVGLEETQYF
TRBJ1-2 | TRBD1 | TRBV20-1 | few | TGCAGTGCTAGGCTAACCCAGGGGGTTGACTATGGCTACACCTTC | CSARLTQGVDYGYTF
TRBJ1-4 | NA | TRBV9 | NA | TGTGCCAGCAGCGTGGACGCGAACACTAATGAAAAACTGTTTTTT | CASSVDANTNEKLFF
TRBJ2-7 | TRBD2 | TRBV29-1 | NA | TGCAGCGTTGGACTAGCGGGAGATACGCAGTACTTC | CSVGLAGDTQYF
TRBJ1-4 | NA | TRBV6-5 | NA | TGTGCCAGCAGTTCCCAATTCGCAGGGCCCGGGGAAAAACTGTTTTTT | CASSSQFAGPGEKLFF
TRBJ1-2 | TRBD1 | TRBV20-1 | NA | TGCAGTGCTACAGCTCCGGGACAGGGTAACTATGGCTACACCTTC | CSATAPGQGNYGYTF
TRBJ1-1 | NA | TRBV5-1 | NA | TGCGCCAGCAGCCTCTCGACAGTAAGTGCCACTGAAGCTTTCTTT | CASSLSTVSATEAFF
TRBJ2-7 | NA | TRBV2 | NA | TGTGCCACCAGGGCCTACGAGCAGTACTTC | CATRAYEQYF
TRBJ1-4 | NA | TRBV9 | NA | TGTGCCAGCAGCCCGTACGGGACCACTAATGAAAAACTGTTTTTT | CASSPYGTTNEKLFF
TRBJ1-1 | NA | TRBV12-3/TRBV12-4 | NA | TGTGCCAGCAGCTTGGTTCCGGGATGGAACACTGAAGCTTTCTTT | CASSLVPGWNTEAFF
TRBJ1-2 | NA | TRBV2 | NA | TGTGCCAGCAGGGAAACCACAGGGAACTATGGCTACACCTTC | CASRETTGNYGYTF
TRBJ2-6 | NA | TRBV24-1 | NA | TGTGCCACTGCTCGAGGGGCCAACGTCCTGACTTTC | CATARGANVLTF
TRBJ2-5 | NA | TRBV7-8 | NA | TGTGCCAGCTCACCACCTGGCGCAGAGACCCAGTACTTC | CASSPPGAETQYF
TRBJ1-1 | NA | TRBV25-1 | NA | TGTGCCAGCAGTGCGACAAGAGGACTGAAGGCCACTGAAGCTTTCTTT | CASSATRGLKATEAFF
TRBJ1-4 | TRBD1 | TRBV10-2 | NA | TGTGCCAGCAGCCCAACGGACAGGGGTTTTGGAAAACTGTTTTTT | CASSPTDRGFGKLFF
TRBJ2-5 | NA | TRBV20-1 | NA | TGCAGTGCCCCCGGGACCCAGTACTTC | CSAPGTQYF
TRBJ1-6 | TRBD1 | TRBV7-8 | many | TGTGCCAGCAGCACAAGACAGGGGAATTCACCCCTCCACTTT | CASSTRQGNSPLHF
TRBJ1-6 | NA | TRBV20-1 | few | TGCAGTGCTAGAGATGTGGTTGGGGATTCACCCCTCCACTTT | CSARDVVGDSPLHF
TRBJ2-6 | NA | TRBV10-3 | NA | TGTGCCATCAGCGTGGGGGTCTCTGGGGCCAACGTCCTGACTTTC | CAISVGVSGANVLTF
TRBJ2-7 | NA | TRBV6-5 | NA | TGTGCCGGCAGTTACGGGTTCGTGGCCGGCTCCTACGAGCAGTACTTC | CAGSYGFVAGSYEQYF
TRBJ1-5 | NA | TRBV2 | many | TGTGCCAGCAGTGAAGGACTGGTGGGACAGCCCCAGCATTTT | CASSEGLVGQPQHF
TRBJ2-5 | TRBD1 | TRBV7-2 | NA | TGTGCCAGCACCCAGGGACAGGGGGTCCAGACCCAGTACTTC | CASTQGQGVQTQYF
TRBJ1-2 | NA | TRBV29-1 | many | TGCAGCGTTGAAGATAATGCAGGGCGGCTCTATGGCTACACCTTC | CSVEDNAGRLYGYTF
TRBJ1-2 | NA | TRBV7-9 | many | TGTGCCAGCAGCGGCAGGTACCGCTATGGCTACACCTTC | CASSGRYRYGYTF
TRBJ1-2 | NA | TRBV6-6 | NA | TGTGCCAGCAGCTTTCAGGGACGGGGAAACTATGGCTACACCTTC | CASSFQGRGNYGYTF
TRBJ1-6 | NA | TRBV2 | NA | TGTGCCAGCAGTGCGGGACTAGCGGGGGGCATGGATTCACCCCTCCACTTT | CASSAGLAGGMDSPLHF
TRBJ2-7 | TRBD2 | TRBV10-3 | NA | TGTGCCAGCAGTGATGGACTAGCGGGAACCTACGAGCAGTACTTC | CASSDGLAGTYEQYF
TRBJ1-1 | NA | TRBV7-9 | NA | TGTGCCAGCAGCTTAGATGGAGATCAAGCTTTCTTT | CASSLDGDQAFF
TRBJ2-7 | NA | TRBV7-2 | NA | TGTGCCAGCAGCTTAGGCGAACTCAGACTTTCCGTCTACGAGCAGTACTTC | CASSLGELRLSVYEQYF
TRBJ1-1 | NA | TRBV29-1 | NA | TGCAGCGTTGGACCCGCTGGGCAGGGGCGTACTGAAGCTTTCTTT | CSVGPAGQGRTEAFF
TRBJ2-7 | TRBD2 | TRBV20-1 | NA | TGCAGTGCCTACCGGGGACTAGCGACGAGCGAGCAGTACTTC | CSAYRGLATSEQYF
TRBJ1-2 | TRBD1 | TRBV2 | NA | TGTGCCAGCAGTGAAACTGGACAGGTCTATGGCTACACCTTC | CASSETGQVYGYTF
TRBJ1-5 | NA | TRBV12-3/TRBV12-4 | NA | TGTGCCAGCAGTTTATTGGGTCAGGGCTACAATCAGCCCCAGCATTTT | CASSLLGQGYNQPQHF
TRBJ1-5 | NA | TRBV2 | few | TGTGCCAGCAGTGCTACCGGGGTTCGGGGCATTGGGCCCCAGCATTTT | CASSATGVRGIGPQHF
TRBJ1-6 | NA | TRBV12-3/TRBV12-4 | few | TGTGCCAGCTCCCCGGCAGGGGATAATTCACCCCTCCACTTT | CASSPAGDNSPLHF
TRBJ2-2 | TRBD1 | TRBV5-1 | NA | TGCGCCAGCAGCGGGGGACAGACGAACACCGGGGAGCTGTTTTTT | CASSGGQTNTGELFF
TRBJ1-2 | TRBD1 | TRBV5-6 | NA | TGTGCCAGCAGCTTTCAGGGAGTCAGGGGGCGGAAGGTTGGCTACACCTTC | CASSFQGVRGRKVGYTF
TRBJ1-4 | NA | TRBV7-9 | NA | TGTGCCAGCAGCCAAGATCGCGGCAGGTCGAGGGGAAAACTGTTTTTT | CASSQDRGRSRGKLFF
TRBJ2-2 | TRBD1 | TRBV10-3 | NA | TGTGCCAGCAGCCCCCGGGACAGGGTCACCGGGGAGCTGTTTTTT | CASSPRDRVTGELFF
TRBJ2-7 | TRBD2 | TRBV20-1 | NA | TGCAGTGCTAGCTGGGGGGTAGCGGGAGACGAGCAGTACTTC | CSASWGVAGDEQYF
TRBJ1-2 | NA | TRBV12-3/TRBV12-4 | few | TGTGCCAGCAGTTTTGGGGGGGCCGCACGCTACACCTTC | CASSFGGAARYTF
TRBJ1-2 | NA | TRBV7-8 | NA | TGTGCCAGTACCCGATATCGGGGCGGTTCAGGGCTCCACTATGGCTACACCTTC | CASTRYRGGSGLHYGYTF
TRBJ1-1 | NA | TRBV20-1 | NA | TGCAGTGCTAGAGAGGGGTGGGGGAACACTGAAGCTTTCTTT | CSAREGWGNTEAFF
TRBJ1-4 | NA | TRBV20-1 | few | TGCAGTGCCAGAGCCGGGAGAAATGAAAAACTGTTTTTT | CSARAGRNEKLFF
TRBJ1-1 | NA | TRBV24-1 | NA | TGTGCCACCAGTAGTATACGGCACTTGGACACTGAAGCTTTCTTT | CATSSIRHLDTEAFF
TRBJ1-5 | NA | TRBV6-1 | NA | TGTGCCAGCAGTGCTAGCATTAGCAATCAGCCCCAGCTTTTT | CASSASISNQPQLF